This passage covers 19 T cell receptor beta chains from one sample sequenced in a study of OX40 agonist ivuxolimab in advanced cancers. This table comes from immunoSEQ multiplex PCR, and its TCRdb copy is limited to in-frame clones, with some not included. Of 60,000 to 85,000 clones in the sample, over 60% were seen once. The specimen was CD4+ or CD8+ T cells sorted from blood, collected in a trial of the OX40 agonist ivuxolimab. The source is an adult with an advanced solid tumor such as melanoma, head and neck, liver or kidney cancer.

The genes are TRBV29-1 and TRBJ2-5; 7 bases align to TRBD2. The CDR3 length is 12 residues. CDR1 SQVTM and CDR2 ANQGSEA come from the germline V gene. The V gene end was trimmed by 7 bases and the J gene end by 1 base; junction bases not matched to a gene: 3. The CDR3 is CSGGGIQETQYF. CDR3 nucleotide sequence: TGCAGCGGGGGGGGGATCCAAGAGACCCAGTACTTC. Together with reference TRBV29-1 and TRBJ2-5, the CDR3 gives the full variable domain: SAVISQKPSRDICQRGTSLTIQCQVDSQVTMMFWYRQQPGQSLTLIATANQGSEATYESGFVIDKFPISRPNLTFSTLTVSNMSPEDSSIYLCSGGGIQETQYFGPGTRLLVL.

The chain is built from TRBV5-1 and TRBJ1-1; D perhaps matches TRBD1 (6 bases). CDR3 length: 15 residues. Germline V gives CDR1 SGHRS, CDR2 YFSETQ. Trimming stripped 3 bases from V and 3 bases from J, with 15 bases between. The chain's CDR3 is CASSSTTGRYTEAFF. CDR3 nucleotide sequence: TGCGCCAGCAGCTCTACGACAGGCCGGTACACTGAAGCTTTCTTT.

The chain combines TRBV7-9 with TRBJ2-5, with a tentative D call TRBD2 (5 bases). Germline CDR1 reads SEHNR; CDR2 reads FQNEAQ (reference sequence). V was pared by 5 bases and J by 5 bases, with 15 bases between. The CDR3 totals 14 residues. The DNA of the CDR3 is TGTGCCAGCAGCCAGTCGGTGGTAGCGGAGACCCAGTACTTC. It encodes CASSQSVVAETQYF.

The table lists this clone with a few counts. The rearrangement uses TRBV6-6 and TRBJ1-5; no clear D gene. The germline V gene encodes CDR1 MNHNY and CDR2 SVGAGI (reference sequence). The CDR3 loop spans 15 amino acids. V lost 4 bases to trimming and J lost 5 bases, with 15 bases between them. CDR3 nucleotide sequence: TGTGCCAGCAGTTTTGTGGGAGGGTCCTATCAGCCCCAGCATTTT. Translation gives CASSFVGGSYQPQHF.

The CDR3 spells CASSEGPYEQYF. CDR3 DNA sequence: TGTGCCAGCAGTGAGGGACCCTACGAGCAGTACTTC. The chain is built from TRBV25-1 and TRBJ2-7; D might be TRBD1 or TRBD2, each matching 5 bases. CDR1 is MGHDK, CDR2 SYGVNS, per germline. The CDR3 contains 12 residues. The V end lost 3 bases, the J end lost 2 bases, and 5 bases lay between the germline ends.

V usage is TRBV6-1 and J usage is TRBJ1-3; D is undetermined. The CDR3 covers 13 residues. Germline lookup yields CDR1 MNHNS and CDR2 SASEGT. Trimming shortened V by 4 bases and J by 6 bases, and 10 bases separated the two germline ends. Written as DNA, the CDR3 is TGTGCCAGCAGTGTGGCAGGAGAAAACACCATATATTTT. Encoded protein: CASSVAGENTIYF.

The rearrangement joins TRBV6-6 to TRBJ1-3, with a possible D match to TRBD1 (5 bases). V lost 5 bases and J lost 0, with 11 bases in between. Germline assignment: CDR1 MNHNY and CDR2 SVGAGI (reference sequence). The CDR3 extends over 15 amino acids. As DNA, the CDR3 is TGTGCCAGCAGTCAACAGGTGGGCTCTGGAAACACCATATATTTT. As protein: CASSQQVGSGNTIYF.

The V and J genes are TRBV19 and TRBJ1-5; no clear D gene. Trimming stripped 7 bases from V and 0 bases from J, with 10 bases between. This CDR3 has 14 amino acids. From germline, CDR1 is LNHDA and CDR2 SQIVND (reference sequence). DNA for the CDR3: TGTGCCAGTAAAACGGACTATAGCAATCAGCCCCAGCATTTT. This encodes CASKTDYSNQPQHF.

The V call is TRBV9, the J call TRBJ1-4, with D hard to call. The CDR3 runs to 14 residues. The V and J ends lost 0 bases and 5 bases respectively, with 8 bases between them. Germline-derived CDR1 and CDR2 are SGDLS and YYNGEE. The CDR3 sequence is CASSVGRVNEKLFF. In DNA, the CDR3 is TGTGCCAGCAGCGTAGGTAGGGTGAATGAAAAACTGTTTTTT. Full variable domain (missing parts from reference TRBV9 and TRBJ1-4): DSGVTQTPKHLITATGQRVTLRCSPRSGDLSVYWYQQSLDQGLQFLIQYYNGEERAKGNILERFSAQQFPDLHSELNLSSLELGDSALYFCASSVGRVNEKLFFGSGTQLSVL.

The genes are TRBV5-4 and TRBJ2-5; the match to TRBD2 covers 9 bases. The CDR3 contains 16 residues. Per the germline V gene, CDR1 is SGHNT and CDR2 is YYREEE (reference sequence). Trimming cost V 4 bases and J 6 bases; bases outside gene matches: 13. The CDR3 region is CASSPASGGGAKTQYF. CDR3 coding DNA: TGTGCCAGCAGCCCCGCCTCGGGCGGGGGGGCGAAGACCCAGTACTTC.

J is TRBJ2-7 and V is TRBV11-3; 7 bases map to TRBD2. CDR1 is SGHNT and CDR2 is YENEEA in the germline V gene. Trimming cost V 5 bases and J 4 bases; bases outside gene matches: 14. The CDR3 is 16 residues long. The CDR3 here is CASSPGKGLSSYEQYF. CDR3 sequence (DNA): TGTGCCAGCAGCCCGGGGAAGGGACTATCCTCTTACGAGCAGTACTTC. The full variable domain, in which reference TRBV11-3 and TRBJ2-7 provide the parts outside the CDR3, is EAGVVQSPRYKIIEKKQPVAFWCNPISGHNTLYWYLQNLGQGPELLIRYENEEAVDDSQLPKDRFSAERLKGVDSTLKIQPAELGDSAVYLCASSPGKGLSSYEQYFGPGTRLTVT.

V gene TRBV18 combines with J gene TRBJ1-4; the D gene is possibly TRBD1 (5 bases). Per germline, CDR1 KGHSH and CDR2 LQKENI. CDR3 length: 16 residues. The germline V and J ends were trimmed by 4 bases and 5 bases, with 17 bases remaining between them. CDR3 nucleotides: TGTGCCAGCTCACGAACTAATCCGGGGACCAATGAAAAACTGTTTTTT. It translates to CASSRTNPGTNEKLFF.

Worth noting for this clone: As the CDR3 is not closed by the conserved phenylalanine or tryptophan, this likely results from a read error. It is unclear where the CDR3 begins or ends on the DNA, so no DNA is shown, and the CDR3 is as TCRdb lists it. V and J are TRBV5-8 and TRBJ2-3. The CDR3 is 12 amino acids long, termini counted. Germline CDR1 is SGHTS and CDR2 is YDEGEE. This chain's CDR3 is CASSSDTGLRAS.

This clone has more than one count but fewer than ten. The chain couples TRBV7-9 to TRBJ2-1; D unclear. The CDR3 is 11 amino acids. The ends were cut back, 3 bases at V and 12 bases at J, with 9 bases in the middle. Germline lookup yields CDR1 SEHNR and CDR2 FQNEAQ (reference sequence). CDR3 DNA sequence: TGTGCCAGCAGCTTCGTTGAGTCGCAGTTCTTC. This codes for CASSFVESQFF.

In its sample, this clone was seen once. The chain combines TRBV15 with TRBJ2-4, with D hard to call. CDR3 length equals 15 residues. V gave up 0 bases and J gave up 1 base, with 7 bases separating them. Germline assignment: CDR1 LNHNV and CDR2 YYDKDF (reference sequence). The CDR3 DNA sequence: TGTGCCACCAGCAGAGAAGATCGCGCCAAAAACATTCAGTACTTC. As protein: CATSREDRAKNIQYF.

The chain joins TRBV6-5 to TRBJ1-3; D not resolved. Per the germline V gene, CDR1 is MNHEY and CDR2 is SVGAGI. Deletions cut 6 bases from V and 1 base from J, with 7 bases between. The length of the CDR3 is 13 residues. CDR3 region: CASSLLSGNTIYF. In DNA form, the CDR3 reads TGTGCCAGCAGCCTCTTATCTGGAAACACCATATATTTT.

The rearrangement links TRBV29-1 to TRBJ1-1; D not resolved. Looked up from germline, CDR1 is SQVTM and CDR2 is ANQGSEA. The CDR3 spans 11 residues. V was shortened by 3 bases and J by 11 bases, with 13 bases between the two germline ends. Written as DNA, the CDR3 is TGCAGCGTTGATGAATTCGGAGGGGCTTTCTTT. This codes for CSVDEFGGAFF. Full variable domain (remainder filled in from reference TRBV29-1 and TRBJ1-1): SAVISQKPSRDICQRGTSLTIQCQVDSQVTMMFWYRQQPGQSLTLIATANQGSEATYESGFVIDKFPISRPNLTFSTLTVSNMSPEDSSIYLCSVDEFGGAFFGQGTRLTVV.

The gene calls are TRBV5-1 and TRBJ2-3; 13 nucleotides match TRBD2. With 1 base clipped from V and 5 bases from J, the junction kept 4 bases outside the gene matches. CDR1 is SGHRS, CDR2 YFSETQ, per germline. CDR3 size: 16 residues. The CDR3: CASSLTSGGAEDTQYF. The CDR3 region has the DNA TGCGCCAGCAGCTTGACTAGCGGGGGGGCGGAAGATACGCAGTATTTT.

The gene calls are TRBV18 and TRBJ2-6; a possible D gene is TRBD1 (5 bases). CDR3 length: 14 amino acids. V dropped 8 bases and J dropped 0 bases, with 8 bases sitting between them. Germline assignment: CDR1 KGHSH and CDR2 LQKENI. The CDR3 here is CASHQGSGANVLTF. The CDR3 DNA sequence: TGTGCCAGCCACCAGGGCTCTGGGGCCAACGTCCTGACTTTC.